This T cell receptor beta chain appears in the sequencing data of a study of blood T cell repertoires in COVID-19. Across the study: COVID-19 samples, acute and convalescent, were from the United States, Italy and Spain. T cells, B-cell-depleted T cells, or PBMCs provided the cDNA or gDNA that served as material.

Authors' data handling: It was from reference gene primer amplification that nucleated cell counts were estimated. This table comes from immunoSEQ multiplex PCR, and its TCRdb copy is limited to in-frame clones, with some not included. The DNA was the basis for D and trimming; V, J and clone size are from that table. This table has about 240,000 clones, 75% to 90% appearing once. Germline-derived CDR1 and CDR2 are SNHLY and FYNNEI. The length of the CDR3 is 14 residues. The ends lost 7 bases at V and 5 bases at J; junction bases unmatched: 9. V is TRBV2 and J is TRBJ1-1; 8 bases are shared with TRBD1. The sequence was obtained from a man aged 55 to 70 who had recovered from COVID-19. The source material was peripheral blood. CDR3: CASTADRGRTEAFF. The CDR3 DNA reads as TGTGCCAGCACCGCCGACAGGGGAAGGACTGAAGCTTTCTTT.